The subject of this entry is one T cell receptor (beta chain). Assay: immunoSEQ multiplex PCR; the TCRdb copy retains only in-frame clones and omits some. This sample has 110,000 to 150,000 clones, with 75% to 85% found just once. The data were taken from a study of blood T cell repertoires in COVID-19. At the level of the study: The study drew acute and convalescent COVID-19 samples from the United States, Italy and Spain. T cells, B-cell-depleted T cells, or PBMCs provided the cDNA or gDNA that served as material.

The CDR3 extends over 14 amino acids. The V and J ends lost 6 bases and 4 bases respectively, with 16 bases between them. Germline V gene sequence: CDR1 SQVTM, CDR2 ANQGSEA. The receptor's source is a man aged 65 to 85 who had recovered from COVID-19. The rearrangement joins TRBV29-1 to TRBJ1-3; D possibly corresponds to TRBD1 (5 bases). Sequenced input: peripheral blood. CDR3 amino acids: CSVDTQGLGNTIYF. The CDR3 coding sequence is TGCAGCGTAGATACTCAGGGACTCGGAAACACCATATATTTT.